This section outlines one T cell receptor beta chain sequence together with its context. It has no known antigen specificity. Base qualities are not at hand, and no much larger clone is one base apart. This entry belongs to a study of shared clonotypes between healthy human individuals (dated by TCRdb to about 2020). As for the study more broadly: A few men and two women, aged 18 to 49 years, made up the cohort. Per donor, three plates each were used for CD4 naive and CD4 memory, two for CD8 naive, and one for CD8 memory. The study deeply sequenced blood TCR repertoires of five healthy adults to estimate repertoire size and the extent of clonotype sharing between individuals. To increase sequencing depth and limit assay-specific biases, different laboratories used diverse techniques to prepare libraries and sequence TCR repertoires. Per donor, leukapheresis produced somewhere between about 0.8 and 9 billion PBMCs. What the authors observed across the whole study: Compared with non-shared clonotypes, the clonotypes found in all four sorted-subset donors had higher generation probabilities. Sampling was limited to blood, and TCR repertoires in tissue likely differ from TCR repertoires in blood. Sharing across a few donors was observed for about 4.8% of naive CD4, 3% to 4% of naive CD8, 2% to 2.5% of memory CD4, and roughly 0.4% of memory CD8 clonotypes. Incomplete sequencing was indicated by rarefaction of sorted-subset datasets, despite the large sequencing depth. Pairwise subsampling indicated that sequencing depth was expected to affect the degree of clonotype sharing among donors. Naive subsets generally had larger estimated clonotype richness than memory subsets. Because the study included only a small number of donors, the genetic and exposure-history diversity represented was limited.

The donors were healthy, HIV-negative adults who had no recently reported acute infections or vaccinations. Only Caucasian adults living in Nashville, Tennessee, USA were represented among the donors. CD4+ T cells were enriched through magnetic negative selection, after which naive cells were positively selected on CD45RA and the remaining negative fraction served as the memory subset. After blood collection by leukapheresis, PBMCs were isolated using Ficoll-Histopaque density gradient centrifugation and then cryopreserved in the vapor phase of liquid nitrogen. Analytical flow cytometry was used to check the purity and quantity of each magnetically sorted T cell population. From each sorted fraction, genomic DNA was isolated and quantified by UV absorbance on a Nanodrop 2000c. Reading from cysteine to phenylalanine, the CDR3 counts 15 amino acids. The read is trimmed to its CDR3 DNA, 45 bases read in frame from base 1. Sequences SNHLY (CDR1) and FYNNEI (CDR2) are obtained from the germline V gene. V ends up 6 bases short and J 2 bases short, with an unmatched junction base count of 7.

TCR CDR3 regions were amplified from genomic DNA by multiplex PCR using the deep immunoSEQ assay. Extracted genomic DNA from each cell subset was distributed evenly across all wells of several immunoSEQ 96-well plates, and each plate was treated as a replicate. For sorted subsets, approximately 190 ng genomic DNA, equal to tens of thousands of T cell genomes, was loaded into each replicate PCR. Purified libraries were quantified with a Qubit 3.0 fluorometer, sized on a Bioanalyzer 2100, and re-quantified with the KAPA Library Quantification kit. Every immunoSEQ 96-well plate was sequenced on a separate single-read 150-cycle Illumina NextSeq 550 flow cell. As for how the authors treated the data: Because the immunoSEQ output included only junctional sequences and no quality scores, the filtering could not be the same as the filtering used for full-length reads. Sequences were annotated with PyIR, a Python wrapper for IgBLAST v1.9, using IMGT germline references to assign V/J genes and CDR3. Any read was removed if the V/J assignment was weak (E-value above 1e-6), the CDR3 was missing, or the read contained stop codons, out-of-frame junctions, or ambiguous translated residues. V3J clonotypes were defined by identical inferred V gene, J gene, and CDR3 amino acid sequence. Percentage overlap between repertoires was computed as shared unique clonotypes divided by the size of the smaller repertoire. Repertoire richness was assessed with RTK rarefaction, the Chao1 estimator, and Recon v2.1 estimates of unobserved clonotypes. Generation probabilities for all TCRbeta clonotypes obtained by the gDNA method from a few donors were computed using OLGA. Drawn from immuneACCESS, this table holds only the in-frame rearrangements with V and J called that TCRdb kept. Clones are partly lost; checked studies trace under half to an unresolved V gene and leave the rest unexplained. The DNA gave D and trimming, while V, J and clone size come from that table. The sample table lists a few million clones, about nine tenths of them with a count of one. The ten largest account for approximately 0.39% of the sample.

The chain uses TRBV2 and TRBJ2-1; 7 central nucleotides agree with TRBD2. This clonotype was sampled from a man between 18 and 35 years old in good health. Some clones in this sample may be carry-over from other donors' samples. Material: naive CD4+ T cells from PBMCs. Interpreted using the paper, the cell subset or site label stands for: CD45RA+ positively selected. The CDR3 loop reads CASRPRERTYNEQFF. The DNA sequence follows: TGTGCCAGCAGACCGCGGGAGAGGACCTACAATGAGCAGTTCTTC.